This TCR beta chain was profiled in a study of blood T cell repertoires in COVID-19. Study background: Acute and convalescent COVID-19 samples came from the United States, Italy and Spain.

Germline V gives CDR1 LNHDA, CDR2 SQIVND (reference sequence). The CDR3 runs 13 residues. Trimming stripped 6 bases from V and 4 bases from J, with 12 bases between. Only in-frame clones appear in the TCRdb table, and some are missing; sequencing was by immunoSEQ multiplex PCR. The sample consists of under 200,000 clones, approximately 80% of them appearing once. The origin of this receptor is a woman between 65 and 79 years old with COVID-19, enrolled during active disease. Sequencing was performed on peripheral blood. The genes are TRBV19 and TRBJ1-2, with a possible D match to TRBD1 (6 bases). The CDR3 DNA is TGTGCCAGTAGGATTCAGGGGAGCTATGGCTACACCTTC. Encoded protein: CASRIQGSYGYTF.